This TCR beta chain is drawn from a study of T cell changes during pregnancy in multiple sclerosis. The CDR3 extends over 15 amino acids. V shed 5 bases and J shed 3 bases, with 14 bases lying between them. CDR1 is SGHVS and CDR2 is FNYEAQ in the germline V gene. The protocol was immunoSEQ multiplex PCR, while the TCRdb copy is restricted to in-frame clones and leaves out a portion. This sample has almost 95,000 clones, with under 95% found just once. The sample holds one count of this clone. The sequence was obtained from a female donor with multiple sclerosis, enrolled in a pregnancy study. The chain combines TRBV7-6 with TRBJ2-1; D may be TRBD2 (6 bases). Sequenced material: peripheral blood, taken in the first trimester of pregnancy. CDR3 sequence: CASSPLGGNYNEQFF. In DNA, the CDR3 is TGTGCCAGCAGCCCCCTGGGCGGGAACTACAATGAGCAGTTCTTC.